These T cell receptor beta chains were read from a single sample in a study of blood T cell repertoires in COVID-19. Assay: immunoSEQ multiplex PCR; the TCRdb copy retains only in-frame clones and omits some. The sample carries approximately 230,000 clones, about 86% recorded once. Sequenced sample: peripheral blood. All receptors come from a man aged 80 or over with acute or convalescent COVID-19. Each CDR3 is given with its conserved first and last residue. D genes are given only for firm matches. For some rows the clone size is stated as once, few or many, or as a class when expanded; others skip it.

abundance	v_gene	d_gene	j_gene	CDR3nt	CDR3aa
-	TRBV9	TRBD1	TRBJ2-1	TGTGCCAGCAGCGTAGGAGGGACAGAAGCCTACAATGAGCAGTTCTTC	CASSVGGTEAYNEQFF
-	TRBV5-1	TRBD1	TRBJ1-2	TGCGCCAGCAGCTCCCAGGGGGTGGGGTATGGCTACACCTTC	CASSSQGVGYGYTF
-	TRBV5-1	TRBD1	TRBJ1-2	TGCGCCACCCACCTAGGGACAGGGACCGCCTATGGCTACACCTTC	CATHLGTGTAYGYTF
-	TRBV7-9	-	TRBJ1-4	TGTGCCAGCAGCTTAGTAGGAGGATATAATGAAAAACTGTTTTTT	CASSLVGGYNEKLFF
-	TRBV7-8	TRBD2	TRBJ2-7	TGTGCCAGCAGCCCCGCCGGCGGGGGAATTACTGGGCAGTACTTC	CASSPAGGGITGQYF
-	TRBV11-2	-	TRBJ2-3	TGTGCCAGCAGCTTAGATCCCTTAGATACGCAGTATTTT	CASSLDPLDTQYF
once	TRBV20-1	TRBD2	TRBJ2-1	TGCAGTGCTAGTCCGAGCGGGATCTACAATGAGCAGTTCTTC	CSASPSGIYNEQFF
-	TRBV3-1/TRBV3-2	TRBD2	TRBJ2-1	TGTGCCAGCAGCCATGATGTGACTAGCGGACCCTACAATGAGCAGTTCTTC	CASSHDVTSGPYNEQFF
-	TRBV5-4	-	TRBJ1-1	TGTGCCAGCAGCTTGTGGGGCGTAGGAGCGACTGAAGCTTTCTTT	CASSLWGVGATEAFF
-	TRBV7-3	-	TRBJ2-1	TGTGCCAACAGCTTATCGGCCGCCACAAGCGCTGAGCAGTTCTTC	CANSLSAATSAEQFF
-	TRBV28	-	TRBJ2-3	TGTGCCAGCAGTTTTCAGGGTACCCCAGATACGCAGTATTTT	CASSFQGTPDTQYF
-	TRBV5-1	TRBD1	TRBJ2-5	TGCGCCAGCAGCTCCGGGCAAGTCACAGGGGGCCAAGAGACCCAGTACTTC	CASSSGQVTGGQETQYF
-	TRBV5-1	-	TRBJ2-5	TGCGCCAGCAGCTCCCCCCCCTTGGAGACCCAGTACTTC	CASSSPPLETQYF
-	TRBV5-1	-	TRBJ2-1	TGCGCCAGCAGCTTGGACGGAGTGAATGAGCAGTTCTTC	CASSLDGVNEQFF
-	TRBV28	-	TRBJ2-3	TGTGCCAGCATCGGCGCGGGCACAGATACGCAGTATTTT	CASIGAGTDTQYF
-	TRBV11-2	TRBD2	TRBJ2-7	TGTGCCAGCAGCTGGACTAGCGGACACTACGAGCAGTACTTC	CASSWTSGHYEQYF
few	TRBV7-9	-	TRBJ2-7	TGTGCCAGCAGCTTGTCTAATACGGCCTACGAGCAGTACTTC	CASSLSNTAYEQYF
-	TRBV7-2	TRBD1	TRBJ2-6	TGTGCCAGCAGCTCAACAGGGGCTGGGGCCAACGTCCTGACTTTC	CASSSTGAGANVLTF
-	TRBV20-1	-	TRBJ1-6	TGCAGTGCTAGGAGTGTTTCACCCCTCCACTTT	CSARSVSPLHF
-	TRBV29-1	-	TRBJ2-7	TGCAGCGTGGCGGATAGCCCCTACGAGCAGTACTTC	CSVADSPYEQYF
once	TRBV15	-	TRBJ2-3	TGTGCCACCAGCAGAGATCTAGGGGGAGCTGATACGCAGTATTTT	CATSRDLGGADTQYF
-	TRBV19	TRBD1	TRBJ1-2	TGTGCCAGTAGTATCGGACAGGGCGCTAACTATGGCTACACCTTC	CASSIGQGANYGYTF
-	TRBV21-1	-	TRBJ2-7	TGTGCCAGCAGCAAAGAAGGACAGGCCTACGAGCAGTACTTC	CASSKEGQAYEQYF
-	TRBV30	-	TRBJ1-4	TGTGCCTGGACCGGACAGACAGGCCCTAATGAAAAACTGTTTTTT	CAWTGQTGPNEKLFF
-	TRBV28	-	TRBJ1-2	TGTGCCAGCAGTCCCCTGTCAGGTATCTATGGCTACACCTTC	CASSPLSGIYGYTF
-	TRBV19	TRBD2	TRBJ2-1	TGTGCCAGTAAGGCGGGAGAAAGGTTCAATGAGCAGTTCTTC	CASKAGERFNEQFF
-	TRBV10-1	-	TRBJ2-1	TGCGCCAGCCCGGACAGCAGGAACTCCTACAATGAGCAGTTCTTC	CASPDSRNSYNEQFF
few	TRBV11-2	-	TRBJ1-2	TGTGCCAGCAGCACGGTCAGGGGTTGGAACTATGGCTACACCTTC	CASSTVRGWNYGYTF
-	TRBV5-4	TRBD1	TRBJ2-1	TGTGCCAGCAGCTTGACAGGGGGCTACAATGAGCAGTTCTTC	CASSLTGGYNEQFF
once	TRBV2	-	TRBJ2-1	TGTGCCAGCAGTGAAGGCGGCGAGCAGTTCTTC	CASSEGGEQFF
once	TRBV5-1	-	TRBJ1-2	TGCGCCAGCAGCCCGAATCCGGACAACCCGGGCTACACCTTC	CASSPNPDNPGYTF
-	TRBV7-2	TRBD1	TRBJ1-6	TGTGCCAGCAGCCCGAACGGGGACAGGGGTAGATCCTATAATTCACCCCTCCACTTT	CASSPNGDRGRSYNSPLHF
-	TRBV7-2	TRBD2	TRBJ2-3	TGTGCCAGCAGCTCCGGACTAGCGGGGGCCAATACGCAGTATTTT	CASSSGLAGANTQYF
-	TRBV2	TRBD1	TRBJ1-5	TGTGCCAGCAGTCTGGGACAGCTGAATCAGCCCCAGCATTTT	CASSLGQLNQPQHF
-	TRBV28	-	TRBJ2-3	TGTGCCAGCAGTCTCCCCGGTAGCACAGATACGCAGTATTTT	CASSLPGSTDTQYF
-	TRBV5-4	TRBD1	TRBJ2-2	TGTGCCAGCAGCTTTACAGGGGGCGGGGAGCTGTTTTTT	CASSFTGGGELFF
-	TRBV5-1	-	TRBJ2-2	TGCGCCAGCAGCTTGAGGCAGGGGAACACCGGGGAGCTGTTTTTT	CASSLRQGNTGELFF
-	TRBV6-1	TRBD1	TRBJ1-1	TGTGCCAGCAGTGAACAACAGGGCAGGGGGACTGAAGCTTTCTTT	CASSEQQGRGTEAFF
-	TRBV28	TRBD2	TRBJ2-3	TGTGCCACCACGACTAGCCGAACCTCAGATACGCAGTATTTT	CATTTSRTSDTQYF
-	TRBV18	TRBD2	TRBJ2-2	TGTGCCAGCTCACCACAGACTAGCGGGAACACCGGGGAGCTGTTTTTT	CASSPQTSGNTGELFF
-	TRBV18	-	TRBJ1-2	TGTGCCAGCTCACCATTGGGGGGGGACCACTATGGCTACACCTTC	CASSPLGGDHYGYTF
-	TRBV9	TRBD2	TRBJ2-3	TGTGCCAGCAGCCCACGGACTAGCGGACCTAGCACAGATACGCAGTATTTT	CASSPRTSGPSTDTQYF
-	TRBV5-5	-	TRBJ1-2	TGTGCCAGCAGCTTGCGTATGGCAGAACCTTCCTATGGCTACACCTTC	CASSLRMAEPSYGYTF
-	TRBV7-9	-	TRBJ2-2	TGTGCCAGCAGGGTGGCAGGGCGCATTACCGGGGAGCTGTTTTTT	CASRVAGRITGELFF
-	TRBV28	TRBD1	TRBJ2-4	TGTGCCAGCAGTCCACAGGGGGGACCAGCCAAAAACATTCAGTACTTC	CASSPQGGPAKNIQYF
few	TRBV3-1/TRBV3-2	-	TRBJ2-5	TGTGCCAGCAGCCGGCCGCTAGCAGAGACCCAGTACTTC	CASSRPLAETQYF
-	TRBV5-1	-	TRBJ2-3	TGCGCCAGCAGCTTGGACCGTCGGGAGACAGATACGCAGTATTTT	CASSLDRRETDTQYF
few	TRBV5-1	TRBD1	TRBJ1-2	TGCGCCAGCAGCCCTGGGACAGGGCATGGCTACACCTTC	CASSPGTGHGYTF
-	TRBV5-5	TRBD2	TRBJ2-3	TGTGCCAGCAGCTTGGGACTAGCGGGAGGGTCCAGTCATACGCAGTATTTT	CASSLGLAGGSSHTQYF
once	TRBV5-4	-	TRBJ2-4	TGTGCCAGCAGCCACCCAGGCGACAGTAACATTCAGTACTTC	CASSHPGDSNIQYF
-	TRBV5-6	TRBD1	TRBJ2-5	TGTGCCAGCAGCTTGGTGCAGGGGGCTTGGGAGACCCAGTACTTC	CASSLVQGAWETQYF
-	TRBV28	TRBD2	TRBJ2-2	TGTGCCAGCAGCCCGCTACCGGGACTAGCGGCCCAGAGTTCCACCGGGGAGCTGTTTTTT	CASSPLPGLAAQSSTGELFF
few	TRBV12-3/TRBV12-4	-	TRBJ1-3	TGTGCCAGCACCTATTGGTCTGGAAACACCATATATTTT	CASTYWSGNTIYF
-	TRBV19	TRBD2	TRBJ2-2	TGTGCCAGTAGTATCAGGCGGGAGGTGACCGGGGAGCTGTTTTTT	CASSIRREVTGELFF
-	TRBV28	TRBD1	TRBJ1-2	TGTGCCAGCAGTTTATCCACGGACAGGGGTGGCTACACCTTC	CASSLSTDRGGYTF